This TCR beta chain was observed in a study of T cells of healthy individuals. TCRdb processed the 5' RACE reads anew with MiXCR; each CDR3 protein has one entry. The sample yields tens of thousands of distinct CDR3 sequences, roughly 15% seen once. The CDR3 is 16 amino acids. V trimming: 5 bases; J trimming: 6 bases; junction bases outside the gene matches: 14. Germline CDR1 reads SGHTA; CDR2 reads FQGNSA. This clonotype was recorded many times. The TCR comes from a human donor in good health. V and J are TRBV7-2 and TRBJ2-7, with 9 positions matching TRBD2. CDR3 amino acids: CASSTQEAGGGLEQYF. Written as DNA, the CDR3 is TGTGCCAGCAGCACCCAAGAAGCGGGGGGAGGGCTCGAGCAGTACTTC.